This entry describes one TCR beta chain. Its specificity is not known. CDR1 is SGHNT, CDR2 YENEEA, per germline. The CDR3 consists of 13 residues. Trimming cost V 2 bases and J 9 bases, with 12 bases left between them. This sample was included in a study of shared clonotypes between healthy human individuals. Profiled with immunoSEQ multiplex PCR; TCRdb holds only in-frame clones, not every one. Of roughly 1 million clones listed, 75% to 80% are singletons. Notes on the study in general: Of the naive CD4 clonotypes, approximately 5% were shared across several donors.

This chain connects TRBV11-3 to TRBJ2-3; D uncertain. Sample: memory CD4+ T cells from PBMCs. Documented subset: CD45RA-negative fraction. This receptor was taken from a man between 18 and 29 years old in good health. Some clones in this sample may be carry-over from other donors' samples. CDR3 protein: CASSLKSRQTQYF. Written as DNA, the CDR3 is TGTGCCAGCAGCTTAAAGTCGAGGCAGACGCAGTATTTT. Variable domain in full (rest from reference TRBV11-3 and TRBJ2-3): EAGVVQSPRYKIIEKKQPVAFWCNPISGHNTLYWYLQNLGQGPELLIRYENEEAVDDSQLPKDRFSAERLKGVDSTLKIQPAELGDSAVYLCASSLKSRQTQYFGPGTRLTVL.